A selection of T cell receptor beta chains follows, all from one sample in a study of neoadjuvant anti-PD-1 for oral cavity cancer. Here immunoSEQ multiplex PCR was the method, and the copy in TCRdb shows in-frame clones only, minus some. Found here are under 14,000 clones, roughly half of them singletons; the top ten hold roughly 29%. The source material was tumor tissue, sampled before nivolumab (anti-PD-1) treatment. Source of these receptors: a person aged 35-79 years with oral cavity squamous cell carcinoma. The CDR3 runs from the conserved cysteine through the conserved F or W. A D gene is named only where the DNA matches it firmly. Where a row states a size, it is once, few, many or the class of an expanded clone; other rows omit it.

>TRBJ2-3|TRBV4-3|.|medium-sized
TGCGCCAGCAGCCTTTGGAGGTACCTCGGAGATACGCAGTATTTT
CASSLWRYLGDTQYF
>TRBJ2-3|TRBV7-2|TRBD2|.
TGTGCCAGCGGGGCTAGCGGGGGGGAAATAGCGCAGTATTTT
CASGASGGEIAQYF
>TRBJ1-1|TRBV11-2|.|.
TGTGCCAGCAGCTTAAACCCAGCGATGAACACTGAAGCTTTCTTT
CASSLNPAMNTEAFF
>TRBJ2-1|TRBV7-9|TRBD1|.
TGTGCCAGCAGTTCCGGGACAGGCTCCTACAATGAGCAGTTCTTC
CASSSGTGSYNEQFF
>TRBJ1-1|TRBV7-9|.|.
TGTGCCAGCAGCCAAGCATGGACTCAAGAAGCTTTCTTT
CASSQAWTQEAFF
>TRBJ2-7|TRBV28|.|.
TGTGCCAGCAGTTTAACGCGGGGGCTCTACGAGCAGTACTTC
CASSLTRGLYEQYF
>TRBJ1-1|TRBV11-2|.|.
TGTGCCAGCAGCAAAACCGGGACGGTGAACACTGAAGCTTTCTTT
CASSKTGTVNTEAFF
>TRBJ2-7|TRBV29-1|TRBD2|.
TGCAGCGTTGCTCGGACTAGCGGGAATTACGAGCAGTACTTC
CSVARTSGNYEQYF
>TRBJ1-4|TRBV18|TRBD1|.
TGTGCCAGCTCACCGTCCGGGACAGGGGACGAAAAACTGTTTTTT
CASSPSGTGDEKLFF
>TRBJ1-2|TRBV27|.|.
TGTGCCAGCAGTTCAAGGGGGTTATATGGCTACACCTTC
CASSSRGLYGYTF
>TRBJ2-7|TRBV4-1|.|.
TGCGCCAGCAGCCTTGACGCGTGGAGCTCCTACGAGCAGTACTTC
CASSLDAWSSYEQYF
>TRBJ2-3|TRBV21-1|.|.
TGTGCCAGCAGCACTAAAGGGGTTTCGGATACGCAGTATTTT
CASSTKGVSDTQYF
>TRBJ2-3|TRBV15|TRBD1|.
TGTGCCACTCTCAAGGGGACAGACAGCACAGATACGCAGTATTTT
CATLKGTDSTDTQYF
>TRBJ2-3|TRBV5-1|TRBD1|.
TGCGCCAGCAGCCCCGGACAGGGTGGGGATACGCAGTATTTT
CASSPGQGGDTQYF
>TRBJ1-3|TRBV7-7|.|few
TGTGCCAGCAGCTTAGACTCAGGGAGCAACACCATATATTTT
CASSLDSGSNTIYF
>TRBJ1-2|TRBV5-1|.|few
TGCGCCAGCAGCTTGGTAGGGGAAAATGGCTACACCTTC
CASSLVGENGYTF
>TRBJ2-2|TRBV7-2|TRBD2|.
TGTGCCAGCAGCTTAAGCGGGGGGGCCGACGGGGAGCTGTTTTTT
CASSLSGGADGELFF
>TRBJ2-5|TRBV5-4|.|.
TGTGCCAGCAGCTTATGGACACAAGAGACCCAGTACTTC
CASSLWTQETQYF
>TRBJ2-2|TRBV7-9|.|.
TGTGCCAGCACCAACGCGGGTTCGAACACCGGGGAGCTGTTTTTT
CASTNAGSNTGELFF
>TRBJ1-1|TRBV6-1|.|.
TGTGCCAGCAGTGATAGGGTGCCTGAAGCTTTCTTT
CASSDRVPEAFF
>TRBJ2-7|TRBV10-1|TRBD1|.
TGCGCCAGCAGTGAGTACAAGAGGACAGGGGATACCTCCTACGAGCAGTACTTC
CASSEYKRTGDTSYEQYF
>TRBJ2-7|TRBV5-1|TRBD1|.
TGCGCCAGCAGCTCCTGGACAGGGGGCCACGAGCAGTACTTC
CASSSWTGGHEQYF
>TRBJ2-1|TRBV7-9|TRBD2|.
TGTGCCAGCATCCCCGAGACTAGCGGACTTTACAATGAGCAGTTCTTC
CASIPETSGLYNEQFF
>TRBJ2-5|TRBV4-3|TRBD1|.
TGCGCCAGCAGCCATGATCAGGGGGCCGGGGAGACCCAGTACTTC
CASSHDQGAGETQYF
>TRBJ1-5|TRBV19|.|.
TGTGCCAGTAGTTCGCCGGGACACCGCAATCAGCCCCAGCATTTT
CASSSPGHRNQPQHF
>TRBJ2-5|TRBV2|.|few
TGTGCCAGCAAGGAAGGGTTGGAGACCCAGTACTTC
CASKEGLETQYF
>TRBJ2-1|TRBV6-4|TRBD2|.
TGTGCCAGCAGCCCGACTAGCGGCAACAATGAGCAGTTCTTC
CASSPTSGNNEQFF
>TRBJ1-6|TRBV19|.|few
TGTGCCAGTAGTATGGCGGGGACACCGAATTCACCCCTCCACTTT
CASSMAGTPNSPLHF
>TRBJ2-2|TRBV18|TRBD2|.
TGTGCCAGCTCACCGGCGGGGGGCAGAAACACCGGGGAGCTGTTTTTT
CASSPAGGRNTGELFF
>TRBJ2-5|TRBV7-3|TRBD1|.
TGTGCCAGCAGCTACAGGGGCAATAGATACCAAGAGACCCAGTACTTC
CASSYRGNRYQETQYF
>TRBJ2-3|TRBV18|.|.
TGTGCCAGCTCCACCAGGGGTGATACGCAGTATTTT
CASSTRGDTQYF
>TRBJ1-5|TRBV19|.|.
TGTGCCAGTAGTATAGGAGGGGGACCCTATCAGCCCCAGCATTTT
CASSIGGGPYQPQHF
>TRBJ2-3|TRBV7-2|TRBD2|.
TGTGCCAGCAGCCCCTCTCGCGGGGGTGGTTCCACAGATACGCAGTATTTT
CASSPSRGGGSTDTQYF
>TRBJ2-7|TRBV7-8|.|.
TGTGCCAGCAGCCCTCGGGGTGGCTACGAGCAGTACTTC
CASSPRGGYEQYF
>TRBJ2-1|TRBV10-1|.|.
TGCGCCAGCAGTGAGAATCAGCTGGGGGAGCAGTTCTTC
CASSENQLGEQFF
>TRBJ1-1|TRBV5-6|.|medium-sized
TGTGCCAGCAGCTTGGGGTTACAGAACACTGAAGCTTTCTTT
CASSLGLQNTEAFF
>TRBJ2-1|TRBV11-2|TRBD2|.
TGTGCCAGCAGCCCCCCCTCTGGGACTAGCGGGGGGAGGCAGTTCTTC
CASSPPSGTSGGRQFF
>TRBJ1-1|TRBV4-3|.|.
TGCGCCAGCAGCCATCCTACAGCGGGGGGGAGAACTGAAGCTTTCTTT
CASSHPTAGGRTEAFF
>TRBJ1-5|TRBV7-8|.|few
TGTGCCAGCAGCTTAGTGGGGGCCTCGGGCAATCAGCCCCAGCATTTT
CASSLVGASGNQPQHF
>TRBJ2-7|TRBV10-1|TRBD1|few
TGCGCCAGCAGTATCGGGACAGGGTACGAGCAGTACTTC
CASSIGTGYEQYF
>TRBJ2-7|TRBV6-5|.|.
TGTGCCAGCAGTACCAGCTTGAGCTCCTACGAGCAGTACTTC
CASSTSLSSYEQYF
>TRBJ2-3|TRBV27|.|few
TGTGCCAGCAGTTTCTCTAGTTGGGCAGATACGCAGTATTTT
CASSFSSWADTQYF
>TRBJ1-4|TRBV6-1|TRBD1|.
TGTGCCAGCAGTGAAGCGTCAGGGGGGTATGAAAAACTGTTTTTT
CASSEASGGYEKLFF
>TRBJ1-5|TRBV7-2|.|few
TGTGCCAGCAGCTGGACTACAGGGATTGGGCAGCCCCAGCATTTT
CASSWTTGIGQPQHF
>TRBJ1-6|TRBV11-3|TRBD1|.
TGTGCCAGCAGCCCGGGACAGGGTAATTCACCCCTCCACTTT
CASSPGQGNSPLHF
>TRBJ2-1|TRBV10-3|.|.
TGTGCCATCAGTGAACCGGGACATGAGCAGTTCTTC
CAISEPGHEQFF
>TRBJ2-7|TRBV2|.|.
TGTGCCAGCAGCGAGTTCCCTACTTCCTACGAGCAGTACTTC
CASSEFPTSYEQYF
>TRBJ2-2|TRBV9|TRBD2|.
TGTGCCAGCAGCGTCGGGGGGGACACCGGGGAGCTGTTTTTT
CASSVGGDTGELFF
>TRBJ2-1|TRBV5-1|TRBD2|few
TGCGCCAGCAGAGCGGGGGATGAGCAGTTCTTC
CASRAGDEQFF
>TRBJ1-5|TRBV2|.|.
TGTGCCAGCAGTCCCGGGCAGGGCGTCGTGCCCCAGCATTTT
CASSPGQGVVPQHF
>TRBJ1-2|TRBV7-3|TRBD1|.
TGTGCCAGCAGCTTCGGCCCCGACAGGGCTGGCTACACCTTC
CASSFGPDRAGYTF
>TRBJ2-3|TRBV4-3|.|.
TGCGCCAGCAGCCGGCAAGGCAGGGGAGGCACAGATACGCAGTATTTT
CASSRQGRGGTDTQYF
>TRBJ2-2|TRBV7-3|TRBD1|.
TGTGCCAGCAGCTTAGTCGGGACAGGTGTAACCGGGGAGCTGTTTTTT
CASSLVGTGVTGELFF
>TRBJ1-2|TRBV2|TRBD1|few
TGTGCCAGCAGGAGGGACAGTACAACTAACTATGGCTACACCTTC
CASRRDSTTNYGYTF
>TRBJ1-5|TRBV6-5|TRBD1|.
TGTGCCAGCAGTTACCGGGACAGGGAAGACTGGCCCCAGCATTTT
CASSYRDREDWPQHF